This T cell receptor (beta chain) was recorded in a study of human T cells and chemical hapten exposure (dated by TCRdb to about 2021). Notes on the research overall: For sensitization, 2% DPC in acetone was applied to an approximately 2 cm by approximately 2 cm area of upper inner arm skin. Weekly therapeutic DPC doses were additionally applied to the scalp of patients throughout the approximately 24-week study period. Patch testing was done on the upper back using Finn chambers containing 0.01% DPC, and results were scored after 6 days according to International Contact Dermatitis Research Group standards. The mostly female patient cohort included alopecia areata with under or over 50% scalp involvement, alopecia totalis and alopecia universalis. Libraries were pooled for sequencing, and per-sample TCR yields varied mainly because of small differences in library volumes within the pool. The study tracked peripheral blood TCR repertoire changes in vivo during primary and secondary sensitization to the hapten diphenylcyclopropenone (DPC) in alopecia patients. Blood samples were taken from patients before sensitization (week 0) and at 2, 6 and about 24 weeks after DPC sensitization. For TCR sequencing, blood came from 25 to 35 alopecia patients at anywhere from one to four time points (pre-sensitization, 2, 6 and 24 weeks). Overall study outcomes, separate from this receptor: Expanded TCRs formed significantly more large CDR3 similarity clusters than pre-sensitization or healthy control sets, consistent with antigen-driven responses. A positive correlation was found between the number of PT1 expanded TCRs and patch test score, with significance reached at thresholds 8, 16 and 32 but not 4. After repeated subsampling, the strength of the expansion versus patch-test correlation and the threshold at which it became significant changed. No change with DPC sensitization was found in the number of TCRs above 1 in 1000 frequency, and no evidence of global repertoire structure alterations was found. All patients had alopecia, a presumed autoimmune disease, so their immune response might differ from that of healthy individuals.

Concerning this clonotype: Its antigen is still unknown. Within one base of it there is no much larger clone, and no base qualities were kept.

The time point label, as the study defines it: patch test 2, 6 weeks after DPC sensitization. Read against the paper, the sample's treatment or condition label means: therapeutic diphenylcyclopropenone sensitization with weekly scalp DPC. Blood at each patch-test visit was drawn before the patch test was applied. Eligible patients were aged 18 to 70, diagnosed with alopecia, deemed suitable for DPC therapy, and excluded if pregnant. Unfractionated whole blood was collected in Tempus Blood RNA tubes, and total RNA was extracted from that blood. Library creation used RACE. Sequencing used a NextSeq 500. Library preparation attached unique molecular identifiers to individual cDNA molecules for quantitative, reproducible TCR counting. From each blood RNA sample, both TCR alpha and TCR beta chains were sequenced. Per the authors' processing: The median number of TCRs per sample was over 85,000, ranging from roughly 23,224 to 690,600. V, J and CDR3 annotation of the TCR reads was performed with the Decombinator software suite. To make PS versus PT1 abundance plots, every sample was subsampled to the same number of TCRs (28,000). Expanded TCRs were defined as absent before sensitization and observed at least eight times at the 2-week time point. TCRdb reprocessed the public reads (quality trimming at Q25 with fastp, clone calling with MiXCR) and kept in-frame beta chains. Each record represents a unique CDR3 protein, reported with the most common genes and DNA among its rows. The V and J calls here are based on TCRdb, not the publication. Recorded for this sample are under 75,000 distinct CDR3 sequences; 8.5% of them occurred a single time. Of the sample, approximately 3.7% falls within the top ten clones.

The sequence came from a woman aged 50 to 65 with alopecia areata. Some clones in this sample may be carry-over from other donors' samples. Material: whole blood, obtained in connection with sensitization to the hapten diphenylcyclopropenone (DPC).

The CDR3 corresponds to CASWTGGKNEQFF. The DNA is as follows: TGTGCCAGCTGGACGGGGGGAAAAAATGAGCAGTTCTTC. This chain joins TRBV7-9 to TRBJ2-1; TRBD2 aligns with 7 central bases. The germline V gene (reference sequence) sets CDR1 to SEHNR and CDR2 to FQNEAQ. Reading from cysteine to phenylalanine, the CDR3 counts 13 amino acids. The sequence is cut down to CDR3 DNA, 39 bases in frame from base 1. V loses 8 bases at its end and J loses 7 bases; junction bases beyond the gene matches: 8.